The rows below give T cell receptor beta chains drawn from one sample of a study of CXCR3-negative and CXCR3-positive naive CD8 T cells. TCRdb reprocessed the 5' RACE reads and stores each CDR3 protein as one record, lacking DNA. The sample yields some 120,000 distinct CDR3 sequences, of which the top ten take up around 0.38%. The specimen was naive CXCR3+ CD8+ T cells from blood. All receptors derive from a human donor in good health. Some clones in this sample may be carry-over from other donors' samples. Each CDR3 is given with its conserved first and last residue.

J gene: TRBJ2-5
V gene: TRBV7-9
CDR3 protein: CASSLPKVSQETQYF

J gene: TRBJ2-2
V gene: TRBV6-5
CDR3 protein: CASSSASVIAGELFF

J gene: TRBJ2-3
V gene: TRBV5-5
CDR3 protein: CASSLTAIGQGSTDTQYF

J gene: TRBJ2-2
V gene: TRBV7-3
CDR3 protein: CASSPQLGINTGELFF

J gene: TRBJ2-7
V gene: TRBV7-9
CDR3 protein: CASSSTFLGTPAYEQYF

J gene: TRBJ2-7
V gene: TRBV13
CDR3 protein: CASSLSGAYEQYF

J gene: TRBJ2-1
V gene: TRBV11-2
CDR3 protein: CASSPEDWANEQFF

J gene: TRBJ2-2
V gene: TRBV27
CDR3 protein: CASTGRGGGELFF

J gene: TRBJ2-5
V gene: TRBV27
CDR3 protein: CASAGIEETQYF

J gene: TRBJ2-6
V gene: TRBV7-9
CDR3 protein: CASSPTGSGANVLTF

J gene: TRBJ2-1
V gene: TRBV28
CDR3 protein: CASSFGGTTYNEQFF

J gene: TRBJ2-7
V gene: TRBV19
CDR3 protein: CASSIDLYGAHGSYEQYF

J gene: TRBJ2-1
V gene: TRBV19
CDR3 protein: CASSISSGRSDNEQFF

J gene: TRBJ1-5
V gene: TRBV28
CDR3 protein: CASSPWTGVQPQHF

J gene: TRBJ1-3
V gene: TRBV15
CDR3 protein: CATSRDRTGRSGNTIYF

J gene: TRBJ1-2
V gene: TRBV5-1
CDR3 protein: CASSLAEGTNYGYTF